This TCR beta chain was identified during a study of identical twins. Germline V gene lookup returns CDR1 SGHDT and CDR2 YYEEEE. This CDR3 comprises 16 residues. For this clonotype: The antigen remains unidentified.

TCRdb re-called the 5' RACE reads through MiXCR, storing one row per CDR3 protein. There are 1.5 million to 2 million distinct CDR3 sequences in the sample; under 35% occur only once, and about 0.27% lies in the top ten. Study conclusions and caveats: Modelling underestimated the level of out-of-frame TCR alpha sharing observed in monozygotic twins. High-abundance cord blood beta clonotypes had fewer insertions; memory repertoires showed none.

The J gene is TRBJ2-1, the V gene TRBV5-6; D possibly corresponds to TRBD2 (5 bases). The J call is uncertain, as TRBJ2-7 better fits the DNA end. Sequencing was carried out using cord blood. This TCR was recovered from a newborn girl in good health. The CDR3: CASSLGLYSSYNEQYF. The CDR3 DNA is TGTGCCAGCAGCCTAGGACTTTATAGCTCCTACAATGAGCAGTACTTC.